Below, 19 T cell receptor beta chains from the same sample are listed, as sequenced in a study of CD8 T cells in ankylosing spondylitis. One entry per CDR3 protein results from TCRdb running MiXCR on the 5' RACE reads. This sample has 250,000 or so distinct CDR3 sequences, with 15% to 20% found just once. Material: blood, either unsorted or a sorted T cell fraction (not recorded which). These receptor sequences come from a male donor with ankylosing spondylitis or in good health (not recorded which).

The chain joins TRBV2 to TRBJ2-5; D possibly matches TRBD1 or TRBD2 (5 bases each). The CDR3 extends over 11 amino acids. The germline V gene has CDR1 SNHLY and CDR2 FYNNEI. Trimming shortened V by 10 bases and J by 5 bases, and 11 bases separated the two germline ends. Here the CDR3 reads CATLEGETQYF. The CDR3, as DNA: TGTGCCACTCTCGAGGGGGAGACCCAGTACTTC.

This clonotype has just a few counts. The chain recombines TRBV10-3 with TRBJ2-7, with D perhaps matching TRBD2 (5 bases). The CDR3 contains 13 residues. V was cut by 1 base and J by 6 bases, with 10 bases left in between. The germline CDR1 and CDR2 sequences are ENHRY and SYGVKD. The CDR3 sequence: CAISECRDCEQYF. The CDR3 DNA is TGTGCCATCAGTGAGTGTCGGGATTGCGAGCAGTACTTC.

This clonotype was counted at least ten times. The chain carries TRBV12-3 or TRBV12-4 and TRBJ1-2; D might be TRBD1 (5 bases). This CDR3 has 13 amino acids. V lost 5 bases, J lost 5 bases, and 12 bases lay in between. CDR3 protein: CASSEDRDYGYTF. The CDR3 DNA follows: TGTGCCAGCAGTGAAGACAGAGATTATGGCTACACCTTC.

This clonotype showed up many times. This chain joins TRBV29-1 and TRBJ2-2; 12 bases map to TRBD1. The V and J ends lost 0 bases and 5 bases, in that order; junction bases with no gene match: 7. Germline V CDR1 and CDR2: SQVTM, ANQGSEA. CDR3 length equals 17 residues. As DNA, the CDR3 is TGCAGCGTTGAAGATGCGGGGACAGGGGGCAATACCGGGGAGCTGTTTTTT. It codes for CSVEDAGTGGNTGELFF.

The chain carries TRBV12-3 or TRBV12-4 and TRBJ2-5, with D maybe TRBD1 (5 bases). V was cut by 1 base and J by 6 bases, with 12 bases left in between. The CDR3 is 14 residues long. CDR3 sequence (DNA): TGTGCCAGCAGTTTAGTTGGACAAGACCAGACCCAGTACTTC. Encoded protein: CASSLVGQDQTQYF.

This clonotype was seen a handful of times. The V and J genes are TRBV12-3 or TRBV12-4 and TRBJ2-3; 8 bases line up with TRBD1. The CDR3 length is 17 residues. Trimming took 6 bases from V and 0 from J; bases not matched to a gene: 11. Here the CDR3 reads CASSTPDRDLSTDTQYF. CDR3 nucleotides: TGTGCCAGCAGCACCCCGGACAGGGACCTTAGCACAGATACGCAGTATTTT.

The genes are TRBV29-1 and TRBJ1-1; TRBD1 might be the D (5 bases). V shed 7 bases and J shed 0 bases, with 15 bases lying between them. The germline CDR1 and CDR2 sequences are SQVTM and ANQGSEA. The CDR3 loop spans 14 amino acids. CDR3 loop: CSGDTGTVNTEAFF. The CDR3 DNA reads as TGCAGCGGGGATACCGGGACGGTGAACACTGAAGCTTTCTTT.

This clonotype was detected a few times. The rearrangement uses TRBV7-6 and TRBJ2-3; the D is unclear. V dropped 1 base and J dropped 3 bases, with 5 bases sitting between them. Germline loops: CDR1 SGHVS, CDR2 FNYEAQ. The CDR3 contains 13 residues. This CDR3 reads CASSLGMTDTQYF. CDR3 DNA sequence: TGTGCCAGCAGCTTAGGAATGACAGATACGCAGTATTTT. Complete variable domain (other parts from reference TRBV7-6 and TRBJ2-3): GAGVSQSPRYKVTKRGQDVALRCDPISGHVSLYWYRQALGQGPEFLTYFNYEAQQDKSGLPNDRFSAERPEGSISTLTIQRTEQRDSAMYRCASSLGMTDTQYFGPGTRLTVL.

This clonotype showed up just a few times. The rearrangement links TRBV4-1 to TRBJ1-1, with TRBD1 matching over 8 bases. CDR1 is MGHRA, CDR2 YSYEKL, per germline. The CDR3 contains 16 residues. The V segment lost 3 bases and the J segment 1 base; nucleotides outside the gene matches: 7. As DNA, the CDR3 is TGCGCCAGCAGCCACGTCCAGGGGGCAGGGAACACTGAAGCTTTCTTT. Translating it yields CASSHVQGAGNTEAFF.

The rearrangement links TRBV5-8 to TRBJ2-1; maybe TRBD1 (6 bases). V lost 0 bases to trimming and J lost 4 bases, with 11 bases between them. CDR1 SGHTS and CDR2 YDEGEE come from the germline V gene. This CDR3 is 15 amino acids long. The chain's CDR3 is CASSLERGTYNEQFF. The CDR3 bases are TGTGCCAGCAGCTTGGAAAGGGGGACGTACAATGAGCAGTTCTTC.

This chain uses TRBV11-2 with TRBJ2-3, with D possibly matching TRBD2 (5 bases). Trimming took 7 bases from V and 0 from J, leaving 17 bases between them. This CDR3 has 16 amino acids. Germline V gives CDR1 SGHAT, CDR2 FQNNGV. The CDR3 bases are TGTGCCAGCAACTCCCCGATCGGCGGGAGCACAGATACGCAGTATTTT. Protein product: CASNSPIGGSTDTQYF.

In its sample, this clonotype was seen many times. The chain recombines TRBV7-9 with TRBJ2-7, with 7 positions matching TRBD1. Trimming at V came to 4 bases and at J to 2 bases, leaving 8 bases not matched to a gene. Germline V CDR1 and CDR2: SEHNR, FQNEAQ (reference sequence). The CDR3 covers 15 residues. The CDR3 is CASSSMGDSTYEQYF. As DNA, the CDR3 is TGTGCCAGCAGCTCTATGGGGGACAGCACCTACGAGCAGTACTTC.

The rearrangement links TRBV15 to TRBJ2-7; D is undetermined. Trimming removed 1 base at V and 4 bases at J, with 11 bases between. Looked up from germline, CDR1 is LNHNV and CDR2 is YYDKDF (reference sequence). This CDR3 has 14 amino acids. The CDR3 region is CATSRGVIPYEQYF. CDR3 DNA: TGTGCCACCAGCAGAGGGGTGATACCATACGAGCAGTACTTC.

The V gene is TRBV11-2, the J gene TRBJ2-1; 9 positions match TRBD2. Looked up from germline, CDR1 is SGHAT and CDR2 is FQNNGV. Germline trimming cut 4 bases from V and 3 bases from J; bases unmatched to any gene: 10. The CDR3 runs to 17 residues. Here the CDR3 DNA reads TGTGCCAGCAGCTCCGGGGGGCGGGAGGGCCTCTACAATGAGCAGTTCTTC. Its protein product is CASSSGGREGLYNEQFF.

The chain carries TRBV7-8 and TRBJ2-7; a possible D gene is TRBD1 (6 bases). This CDR3 has 16 residues. Germline lookup yields CDR1 SGHVS and CDR2 FQNEAQ. The ends were cut back, 1 base at V and 1 base at J, with 14 bases in the middle. This CDR3 is CASSLEDRNWSYEQYF. The CDR3 nucleotides read TGTGCCAGCAGCTTAGAAGACAGGAACTGGTCCTACGAGCAGTACTTC.

J is TRBJ2-6 and V is TRBV13; D possibly corresponds to TRBD2 (6 bases). The CDR3 length is 17 residues. CDR1 PRHDT and CDR2 FYEKMQ come from the germline V gene (reference sequence). V was clipped by 6 bases and J by 0 bases, with 15 bases between them. In DNA form, the CDR3 reads TGTGCCAGCAGAAGCGGGCGGATCACCTCTGGGGCCAACGTCCTGACTTTC. Its protein is CASRSGRITSGANVLTF.

This clonotype occurred many times. CDR3 sequence reads: CASSQVSTTDTQYF. CDR3 coding DNA: TGCGCCAGCAGCCAAGTATCGACCACAGATACGCAGTATTTT. The J gene is TRBJ2-3, the V gene TRBV4-3; the D is unclear. V was trimmed by 1 base and J by 2 bases, leaving 7 bases between them. The CDR3 sequence is 14 residues long. Germline V gene lookup returns CDR1 LGHNA and CDR2 YSLEER.

In its sample, this clonotype was seen a few times. For the CDR3, the DNA is TGTGCCAGCAGTCCGACTGGATACACCGGGGAGCTGTTTTTT. Translation: CASSPTGYTGELFF. The chain joins TRBV27 to TRBJ2-2; no firm D call. Germline V gene sequence: CDR1 MNHEY, CDR2 SMNVEV (reference sequence). This CDR3 is 14 amino acids long. The V end was cut by 5 bases, the J end by 3 bases, with 10 bases between.

This clonotype was observed a handful of times. V and J are TRBV7-9 and TRBJ2-7, with D perhaps TRBD2 (5 bases). The CDR3 is 14 residues long. The V and J ends lost 4 bases and 0 bases respectively, with 10 bases between them. Germline V CDR1 and CDR2: SEHNR, FQNEAQ (reference sequence). The DNA for the CDR3 is TGTGCCAGCAGCTCCGGACTGAACTCCTACGAGCAGTACTTC. Amino acid sequence: CASSSGLNSYEQYF.